This is a list of T cell receptor beta chains from one sample in a study of CD8 T cells in ankylosing spondylitis. TCRdb fed the 5' RACE reads into MiXCR, producing one record per CDR3 protein. The table has 700,000 to 850,000 distinct CDR3 sequences, approximately 10% seen once. The specimen sequenced was blood, either unsorted or a sorted T cell fraction (not recorded which). Every receptor here comes from a male donor with ankylosing spondylitis. The CDR3 runs from the conserved cysteine through the conserved F or W. The D gene is left open where the match is weak. Only part of the rows carry a size: once, few, many, or a class if the clone is expanded.

abundance: NA
v_gene: TRBV12-5
d_gene: NA
j_gene: TRBJ2-1
CDR3aa: CASGKDSYNEQFF
CDR3nt: TGTGCTAGTGGAAAAGACTCCTACAATGAGCAGTTCTTC

abundance: many
v_gene: TRBV4-3
d_gene: NA
j_gene: TRBJ1-1
CDR3aa: CASSPFLGWNTEAFF
CDR3nt: TGCGCCAGCAGCCCGTTCCTGGGCTGGAACACTGAAGCTTTCTTT

abundance: NA
v_gene: TRBV6-2/TRBV6-3
d_gene: NA
j_gene: TRBJ2-1
CDR3aa: CASSYIAYNEQFF
CDR3nt: TGTGCCAGCAGTTACATAGCCTACAATGAGCAGTTCTTC

abundance: NA
v_gene: TRBV6-1
d_gene: NA
j_gene: TRBJ1-1
CDR3aa: CASSHIGQFNTEAFF
CDR3nt: TGTGCCAGCAGCCACATCGGACAGTTTAACACTGAAGCTTTCTTT

abundance: few
v_gene: TRBV5-1
d_gene: NA
j_gene: TRBJ2-5
CDR3aa: CASKWESRETQYF
CDR3nt: TGCGCCAGCAAGTGGGAGTCCCGGGAGACCCAGTACTTC

abundance: NA
v_gene: TRBV27
d_gene: TRBD2
j_gene: TRBJ2-3
CDR3aa: CASRDRGLAGGADTQYF
CDR3nt: TGTGCCAGCAGAGACAGGGGACTAGCGGGGGGTGCAGATACGCAGTATTTT

abundance: many
v_gene: TRBV5-1
d_gene: NA
j_gene: TRBJ1-5
CDR3aa: CASSLTAGEPQHF
CDR3nt: TGCGCCAGCAGCCTCACAGCGGGAGAGCCCCAGCATTTT

abundance: NA
v_gene: TRBV7-2
d_gene: NA
j_gene: TRBJ1-4
CDR3aa: CASSLGQPRGKLFF
CDR3nt: TGTGCCAGCAGCTTAGGACAGCCAAGAGGAAAACTGTTTTTT

abundance: few
v_gene: TRBV5-1
d_gene: NA
j_gene: TRBJ1-1
CDR3aa: CASSERPNTEAFF
CDR3nt: TGCGCCAGCAGCGAACGGCCGAACACTGAAGCTTTCTTT

abundance: few
v_gene: TRBV7-9
d_gene: TRBD2
j_gene: TRBJ2-1
CDR3aa: CASSLGALAGGPRFF
CDR3nt: TGTGCCAGCAGCTTAGGGGCGCTAGCGGGAGGGCCGAGGTTCTTC

abundance: many
v_gene: TRBV2
d_gene: NA
j_gene: TRBJ1-5
CDR3aa: CAGGANSNQPQHF
CDR3nt: TGTGCCGGGGGGGCAAATAGCAATCAGCCCCAGCATTTT

abundance: NA
v_gene: TRBV5-1
d_gene: NA
j_gene: TRBJ1-1
CDR3aa: CASSGGTLNTEAFF
CDR3nt: TGCGCCAGCAGCGGGGGGACGTTGAACACTGAAGCTTTCTTT

abundance: few
v_gene: TRBV5-1
d_gene: TRBD2
j_gene: TRBJ2-7
CDR3aa: CASRGGSMNEQYF
CDR3nt: TGCGCCAGCAGAGGCGGGAGTATGAACGAGCAGTACTTC

abundance: few
v_gene: TRBV9
d_gene: NA
j_gene: TRBJ1-1
CDR3aa: CASSVGGEAFF
CDR3nt: TGTGCCAGCAGCGTAGGAGGGGAAGCTTTCTTT

abundance: few
v_gene: TRBV29-1
d_gene: TRBD1
j_gene: TRBJ2-5
CDR3aa: CSVLGQGDQETQYF
CDR3nt: TGCAGCGTTCTGGGACAGGGGGACCAAGAGACCCAGTACTTC

abundance: many
v_gene: TRBV29-1
d_gene: NA
j_gene: TRBJ1-1
CDR3aa: CSVGVRGTAFF
CDR3nt: TGCAGCGTTGGGGTTCGGGGTACAGCTTTCTTT

abundance: NA
v_gene: TRBV5-1
d_gene: NA
j_gene: TRBJ1-1
CDR3aa: CASSLGSDNTEAFF
CDR3nt: TGCGCCAGCAGCTTGGGTTCCGATAACACTGAAGCTTTCTTT

abundance: NA
v_gene: TRBV5-1
d_gene: NA
j_gene: TRBJ1-1
CDR3aa: CASSLEPENTEAFF
CDR3nt: TGCGCCAGCAGCTTAGAACCGGAGAACACTGAAGCTTTCTTT

abundance: few
v_gene: TRBV4-2
d_gene: NA
j_gene: TRBJ2-3
CDR3aa: CASSRSTQQGTQYF
CDR3nt: TGTGCCAGCAGCCGTTCGACGCAGCAGGGTACGCAGTATTTT

abundance: NA
v_gene: TRBV20-1
d_gene: NA
j_gene: TRBJ2-1
CDR3aa: CSAPARYNEQFF
CDR3nt: TGCAGTGCCCCCGCCAGGTACAATGAGCAGTTCTTC

abundance: many
v_gene: TRBV29-1
d_gene: NA
j_gene: TRBJ2-7
CDR3aa: CSVGLVSYEQYF
CDR3nt: TGCAGCGTTGGCCTAGTCTCCTACGAGCAGTACTTC

abundance: many
v_gene: TRBV6-1
d_gene: TRBD1
j_gene: TRBJ1-2
CDR3aa: CASSQPPGQGYGYTF
CDR3nt: TGTGCCAGCAGTCAACCCCCGGGACAGGGATATGGCTACACCTTC